The 32 T cell receptor beta chains in this list originate from one sample, sequenced in a study of circulating CD8 cells and anti-PD-1 response in melanoma. TCR libraries were prepared from around 15 ng of total RNA with the QIAseq Immune Repertoire TCR panel. MiXCR, applied by TCRdb to the reads, yields one record per CDR3 protein. The data hold over a thousand distinct CDR3 sequences, with 7.5% to 10% observed a single time. Live CD3+CD8+TCRalphabeta+ cells were sorted into four subsets by PD-1 and/or TIGIT. This material consisted of CD8+ T cells from PBMCs, taken at baseline or after one month of anti-PD-1 therapy (not recorded which). These receptors all stem from a human donor with melanoma.

By its share, this clonotype is medium-sized. This chain connects TRBV4-3 to TRBJ1-1; possibly TRBD1 for D (5 bases). The CDR3 sequence is 14 residues long. Trimming removed 5 bases at V and 1 base at J, with 11 bases between. In germline, CDR1 is LGHNA, CDR2 YSLEER. CDR3 DNA sequence: TGCGCCAGCAGCACGGGGGGAGGGAACACTGAAGCTTTCTTT. This gives the protein CASSTGGGNTEAFF.

Within the sample, this clonotype is medium-sized. Here the CDR3 DNA reads TGTGCCAGTTCAAAGGGACGGAGCTCCTACAATGAGCAGTTCTTC. Translating it yields CASSKGRSSYNEQFF. This chain links TRBV19 with TRBJ2-1; D is possibly TRBD1 or TRBD2 (5 bases each). The germline V gene has CDR1 LNHDA and CDR2 SQIVND (reference sequence). Trimming pared 8 bases from V and 0 bases from J, leaving 14 bases between. The CDR3 has 15 residues.

By sample fraction, this clonotype is large (0.1 to 1%). The rearrangement uses TRBV2 and TRBJ2-1, with no clear D. CDR1 is SNHLY, CDR2 FYNNEI, per germline. The ends were cut back, 6 bases at V and 7 bases at J, with 4 bases in the middle. This CDR3 spans 10 amino acids. As DNA, the CDR3 is TGTGCCAGCAGGGGGAATGAGCAGTTCTTC. It specifies CASRGNEQFF.

Judged by abundance, this clonotype is large. The V and J genes are TRBV2 and TRBJ2-1, with 13 bases fitting TRBD2. The V segment lost 5 bases and the J segment 6 bases; nucleotides outside the gene matches: 4. The CDR3 has 15 residues. Germline V lookup: CDR1 SNHLY, CDR2 FYNNEI. Written as DNA, the CDR3 is TGTGCCAGCAGTTCGGGACTAGCGGGGATCAATGAGCAGTTCTTC. The encoded protein is CASSSGLAGINEQFF.

Within the sample, this clonotype is medium-sized (0.01 to 0.1%). DNA of the CDR3: TGTGCCAGTAGTCTACTAGCGGGGAGCTCCTACGAGCAGTACTTC. It translates to CASSLLAGSSYEQYF. The rearrangement joins TRBV19 to TRBJ2-7; TRBD2 agrees at 10 bases. The CDR3 runs to 15 residues. CDR1 LNHDA and CDR2 SQIVND come from the germline V gene (reference sequence). Germline trimming cut 5 bases from V and 0 bases from J; bases unmatched to any gene: 4.

Comment on this clonotype: One base away lies a much larger clone, so this may be a sequencing read error. The rearrangement links TRBV28 to TRBJ2-1; D not resolved. The germline gives CDR1 MDHEN, CDR2 SYDVKM. V gave up 7 bases and J gave up 11 bases, with 18 bases separating them. The CDR3 sequence is 13 residues long. The CDR3 sequence: CASTPLASDKQFF. The CDR3 nucleotides read TGTGCCAGCACCCCTCTGGCGTCGGATAAGCAGTTCTTC.

This clonotype is labeled medium-sized. The chain couples TRBV25-1 to TRBJ2-5, with D unresolved. The germline V and J ends were trimmed by 4 bases and 0 bases, with 6 bases remaining between them. Germline CDR1 is MGHDK and CDR2 is SYGVNS. This CDR3 contains 13 residues. This chain's CDR3 is CASSGNNQETQYF. DNA for the CDR3: TGTGCCAGCAGTGGCAATAACCAAGAGACCCAGTACTTC.

By proportion, this clonotype is large. The rearrangement joins TRBV2 to TRBJ2-5; D is unresolved. The CDR3 runs 11 residues. Between the trimmed V and J ends, which lost 6 bases and 4 bases, there was a span of 6 bases. Germline-derived CDR1 and CDR2 are SNHLY and FYNNEI. The CDR3 loop is CASRDPETQYF. DNA of the CDR3: TGTGCCAGCAGGGACCCAGAGACCCAGTACTTC.

This clonotype is large (0.1 to 1%). V usage is TRBV19 and J usage is TRBJ2-3; D remains unclear. Trimming removed 3 bases from V and 4 bases from J, with 11 bases in between. The CDR3 spans 14 residues. CDR1 and CDR2 (germline): LNHDA, SQIVND (reference sequence). CDR3 nucleotides: TGTGCCAGTAGTATTGAGCTCGGGCCAGATACGCAGTATTTT. This sequence encodes CASSIELGPDTQYF. Variable domain in full (rest from reference TRBV19 and TRBJ2-3): DGGITQSPKYLFRKEGQNVTLSCEQNLNHDAMYWYRQDPGQGLRLIYYSQIVNDFQKGDIAEGYSVSREKKESFPLTVTSAQKNPTAFYLCASSIELGPDTQYFGPGTRLTVL.

A word on this clonotype: One base away lies a much larger clone, so this may be a sequencing read error. The chain recombines TRBV19 with TRBJ2-3; 8 nucleotides line up with TRBD1. CDR3 length: 16 residues. Germline V gives CDR1 LNHDA, CDR2 SQIVND (reference sequence). J gave up 3 bases and V 11 bases, and 16 bases lay outside the gene matches. The CDR3: CASPSPTGERTDTQYF. Here the CDR3 DNA reads TGTGCCTCTCCATCGCCGACAGGGGAAAGGACAGATACGCAGTATTTT.

This clonotype was detected only once. Sequence at one end of the junction differs from germline and may be a read error. This rearrangement joins TRBV2 to TRBJ1-2; 8 bases line up with TRBD1. CDR1 and CDR2 (germline): SNHLY, FYNNEI. The CDR3 is made up of 14 amino acids. In DNA, the CDR3 is TGTACCAGCAGTGAGCGGACAGGGATCTATGGCTACACCTTC. Its translation is CTSSERTGIYGYTF.

This clonotype qualifies as medium-sized. V is TRBV7-8 and J is TRBJ2-7; D possibly corresponds to TRBD1 (6 bases). The CDR3 is made up of 12 amino acids. Trimming left V 4 bases short and J 5 bases short, with 9 bases between. The V gene's germline CDR1 is SGHVS and CDR2 FQNEAQ. This CDR3 reads CASSSQGNEQYF. As DNA, the CDR3 is TGTGCCAGCAGCTCCCAGGGGAACGAGCAGTACTTC.

Regarding this clonotype: A read error is likely, as this CDR3 ends without the conserved phenylalanine or tryptophan. This chain uses TRBV24-1 with TRBJ2-4; D is undetermined. CDR1 and CDR2 (germline): KGHDR, SFDVKD. The CDR3 is 13 residues long. The CDR3 here is CSRGLWAKNIQYL. The CDR3 DNA follows: TGTTCACGTGGGCTCTGGGCCAAAAACATTCAGTACCTC.

This clonotype is deemed large. The chain uses TRBV2 and TRBJ1-6; 12 nucleotides line up with TRBD1. V shed 6 bases and J 13 bases; nucleotides not matched to a gene: 7. CDR1 SNHLY and CDR2 FYNNEI come from the germline V gene. The CDR3 length is 14 residues. CDR3 DNA: TGTGCCAGCAGGCCGGGACAGGGGGCTTGGCCCCTCCACTTT. Residues: CASRPGQGAWPLHF.

By sample share, this clonotype is medium-sized. The CDR3 bases are TGTGCCAGCAGCTCCCCCCGCGAGACCCCTGGGCAGCCCCAGCATTTT. Protein product: CASSSPRETPGQPQHF. V is TRBV12-3 or TRBV12-4 and J is TRBJ1-5; no clear D gene. V was pared by 6 bases and J by 7 bases, with 22 bases between. The CDR3 extends over 16 amino acids.

Judged by abundance, this clonotype is large. The genes are TRBV20-1 and TRBJ2-1; the match to TRBD2 covers 12 bases. In germline, CDR1 is DFQATT, CDR2 SNEGSKA (reference sequence). The V segment lost 5 bases and the J segment 4 bases; nucleotides outside the gene matches: 9. This CDR3 has 16 residues. The CDR3 DNA is TGCAGTGCTGACTCTAGCGGGGGGGCCTTGTACAATGAGCAGTTCTTC. Protein product: CSADSSGGALYNEQFF.

This clonotype counts as medium-sized. CDR3 sequence (DNA): TGTGCCAGCAGTTCCGGGACAGGGGGCTACGAGCAGTACTTC. Its translation is CASSSGTGGYEQYF. The V call is TRBV27, the J call TRBJ2-7, with 11 nucleotides matching TRBD1. This CDR3 is built from 14 residues. After removal of 4 bases from V and 3 bases from J, the junction contained 2 bases not matched to a gene. Germline V CDR1 and CDR2: MNHEY, SMNVEV (reference sequence).

The chain joins TRBV12-3 or TRBV12-4 to TRBJ2-2; the D gene is possibly TRBD2 (5 bases). The CDR3 runs to 14 residues. V lost 10 bases and J 3 bases, leaving 15 bases between the germline ends. The CDR3 DNA sequence: TGTGCCACTCAGGAGGAGCAGTACACCGGGGAGCTGTTTTTT. Protein product: CATQEEQYTGELFF.

This clonotype is classed as medium-sized. This chain joins TRBV2 and TRBJ2-3; 9 nucleotides match TRBD2. Germline-derived CDR1 and CDR2 are SNHLY and FYNNEI. With V trimmed by 3 bases and J by 6 bases, 10 bases remained unmatched. The CDR3 has 16 amino acids. Written as DNA, the CDR3 is TGTGCCAGCAGTGACCCCCGACTAGCGGTCTGGGATACGCAGTATTTT. Translation: CASSDPRLAVWDTQYF.

The chain combines TRBV3-1 with TRBJ2-7; D is ambiguous. Germline V CDR1 and CDR2: LGHDT, YNNKEL (reference sequence). The CDR3 spans 14 residues. Between the trimmed V and J ends, which lost 2 bases and 4 bases, there was a span of 12 bases. The CDR3 coding sequence is TGTGCCAGCAGCCAAACGGTAGGGTGGTACGAGCAGTACTTC. This gives the protein CASSQTVGWYEQYF.

This clonotype counts as medium-sized (0.01 to 0.1%). This chain uses TRBV3-2 with TRBJ1-5. TRBV3-2 is noted as a pseudogene. This CDR3 has 20 amino acids. The DNA for the CDR3 is TGTGCCAGCAGCCAAGATTTGAGGGCAGCCGAGGGATATAGCAATCAGCCCCAGCATTTT. Encoded protein: CASSQDLRAAEGYSNQPQHF.

Note on this clonotype: A much larger clone lies one base from this, so it may be a read error. The conserved final phenylalanine or tryptophan is absent from the CDR3, which likely points to a read error. No DNA is shown, since the ends of the CDR3 on it are uncertain; the CDR3 is the one TCRdb lists. The chain is built from TRBV2 and TRBJ1-1; the DNA was not used to check the table's D call, TRBD1. With termini counted, the CDR3 has 12 amino acids. Germline CDR1 and CDR2: SNHLY and FYNNEI. The CDR3: CAFRDSNTEASS.

This clonotype is labeled medium-sized (0.01 to 0.1%). The chain employs TRBV20-1 and TRBJ2-3; 8 positions agree with TRBD1. The germline V gene encodes CDR1 DFQATT and CDR2 SNEGSKA (reference sequence). The V segment lost 5 bases and the J segment 4 bases; nucleotides outside the gene matches: 8. This CDR3 has 14 amino acids. Written as DNA, the CDR3 is TGCAGTGCTCAAAGTCAGGGGGCCGCAGATACGCAGTATTTT. This sequence encodes CSAQSQGAADTQYF.

In this sample, this clonotype is medium-sized. Here the CDR3 reads CASSPYMAGELFF. In DNA, the CDR3 is TGTGCCAGCAGCCCATACATGGCCGGGGAGCTGTTTTTT. The V and J genes are TRBV25-1 and TRBJ2-2; D not certain. Trimming took off 6 bases at V and 6 bases at J, with 11 bases between the two ends. The length of the CDR3 is 13 residues. CDR1 and CDR2 (germline): MGHDK, SYGVNS.

A word on this clonotype: This may arise from a read error, as a much more abundant clone is one base away. CDR3 amino acids: CAGSYEGTGVHEQFF. CDR3 in DNA: TGTGCCGGCAGTTACGAGGGGACAGGGGTTCATGAGCAGTTCTTC. This chain joins TRBV6-6 and TRBJ2-1, with 10 bases matching TRBD1. There are 15 residues in the CDR3. Germline-derived CDR1 and CDR2 are MNHNY and SVGAGI (reference sequence).

By share of the sample, this clonotype is medium-sized. The chain is built from TRBV25-1 and TRBJ2-7, with TRBD2 as a possible D gene (5 bases). Germline V gene sequence: CDR1 MGHDK, CDR2 SYGVNS. V lost 4 bases to trimming and J lost 1 base, with 11 bases between them. This CDR3 is built from 14 residues. The CDR3 protein is CASSVAGLSYEQYF. In DNA form, the CDR3 reads TGTGCCAGCAGTGTCGCAGGACTTTCCTACGAGCAGTACTTC.

This clonotype is large. The chain joins TRBV19 to TRBJ2-1, with 11 positions matching TRBD1. The J segment lost 3 bases and the V segment lost 3 bases, leaving 1 base of the junction unmatched. The CDR3 has 15 residues. Germline V gene lookup returns CDR1 LNHDA and CDR2 SQIVND (reference sequence). DNA of the CDR3: TGTGCCAGTAGTATTGGGACAGGGGGCTACAATGAGCAGTTCTTC. It specifies CASSIGTGGYNEQFF.

The sample holds a few counts of this clonotype. The gene calls are TRBV7-3 and TRBJ2-7, with 7 bases aligning to TRBD1. CDR1 is SGHTA, CDR2 FQGTGA, per germline. After removal of 3 bases from V and 5 bases from J, the junction contained 10 bases not matched to a gene. This CDR3 region has 15 residues. For the CDR3, the DNA is TGTGCCAGCAGCTTCGCCGGGACAGCTAGTGACGAGCAGTACTTC. It codes for CASSFAGTASDEQYF. Full variable domain (outside the CDR3, taken from reference TRBV7-3 and TRBJ2-7): GAGVSQTPSNKVTEKGKYVELRCDPISGHTALYWYRQSLGQGPEFLIYFQGTGAADDSGLPNDRFFAVRPEGSVSTLKIQRTERGDSAVYLCASSFAGTASDEQYFGPGTRLTVT.

This clonotype is medium-sized within its sample. The chain is built from TRBV19 and TRBJ2-1, with 9 bases identical to TRBD2. Germline V gene sequence: CDR1 LNHDA, CDR2 SQIVND (reference sequence). The CDR3 is made up of 15 amino acids. V lost 1 base to trimming and J lost 4 bases; unmatched junction nucleotides: 2. For the CDR3, the DNA is TGTGCCAGTAGTATAGGACTAGCGGCTTACAATGAGCAGTTCTTC. Translation: CASSIGLAAYNEQFF.

This clonotype was observed a handful of times. One end of the junction is discordant with germline, which a read error may explain. V is TRBV6-4 and J is TRBJ2-1; possibly TRBD1 for D (6 bases). The germline gives CDR1 MRHNA, CDR2 SNTAGT. The CDR3 is 14 amino acids. CDR3 nucleotides: TGTGCCAACCCCCGGGACATGGGCCTCGATGAGCAGTCCTTC. This translates into CANPRDMGLDEQSF.

Judged by abundance, this clonotype is medium-sized (0.01 to 0.1%). The rearrangement joins TRBV2 to TRBJ1-1; D uncertain. Germline lookup yields CDR1 SNHLY and CDR2 FYNNEI. This CDR3 contains 15 residues. V lost 3 bases to trimming and J lost 5 bases, with 16 bases between them. The CDR3 nucleotides are TGTGCCAGCAGTGAGCGGTCCGTCAGTGGGACTGAAGCTTTCTTT. Translating it yields CASSERSVSGTEAFF.

Sample share makes this clonotype large. The DNA of the CDR3 is TGTGCCAGCAGCTTAGGAACCGGGGGCGAGCAGTACTTC. Translated, it gives CASSLGTGGEQYF. This rearrangement joins TRBV7-6 to TRBJ2-7; D might be TRBD2 (6 bases). The CDR3 is 13 residues long. Trimming left V 1 base short and J 6 bases short, with 10 bases between. Germline-derived CDR1 and CDR2 are SGHVS and FNYEAQ.